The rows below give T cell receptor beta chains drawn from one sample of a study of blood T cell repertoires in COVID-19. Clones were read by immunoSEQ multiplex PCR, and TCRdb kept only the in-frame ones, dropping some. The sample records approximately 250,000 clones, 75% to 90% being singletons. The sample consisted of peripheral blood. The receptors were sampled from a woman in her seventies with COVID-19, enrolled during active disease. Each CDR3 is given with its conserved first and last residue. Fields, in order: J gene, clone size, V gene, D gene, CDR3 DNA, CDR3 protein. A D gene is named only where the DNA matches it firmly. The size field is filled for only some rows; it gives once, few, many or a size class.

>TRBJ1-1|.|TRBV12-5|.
TGTGCTAGTGCCCGGAGCCAGAAAGCTTTCTTT
CASARSQKAFF
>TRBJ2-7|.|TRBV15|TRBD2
TGTGCCACCAAAGCCCGGGAGGATTCCTACGAGCAGTACTTC
CATKAREDSYEQYF
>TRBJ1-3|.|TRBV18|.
TGTGCCAGCTCACCATTGATCGAACAGGCCCGGGACACCATATATTTT
CASSPLIEQARDTIYF
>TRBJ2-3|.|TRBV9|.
TGTGCCAGCAGCGTCCGGGGTACGGACACAGATACGCAGTATTTT
CASSVRGTDTDTQYF
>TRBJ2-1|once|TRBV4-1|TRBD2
TGCGCCAGCAGCCAAGATCCTTTTGCGGGGGGCGGGAATGAGCAGTTCTTC
CASSQDPFAGGGNEQFF
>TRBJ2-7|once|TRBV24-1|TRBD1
TGTGCCACCAGTGATCCCCGGGACAGGGTCTACGAGCAGTACTTC
CATSDPRDRVYEQYF
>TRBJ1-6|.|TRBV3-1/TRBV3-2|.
TGTGCCAGCAGCCTCCGGGTCAGTGATTCACCCCTCCACTTT
CASSLRVSDSPLHF
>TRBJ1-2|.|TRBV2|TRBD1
TGTGCCAGCAGCGAGGAAATTACAGGGGACGGCTACACCTTC
CASSEEITGDGYTF
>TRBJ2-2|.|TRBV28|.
TGTGCCAGCAGTACTACAGGGAACACCGGGGAGCTGTTTTTT
CASSTTGNTGELFF
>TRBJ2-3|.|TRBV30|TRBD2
TGTGCCTGGAGTATGGGGACTAGCGGGGTAGCAGATACGCAGTATTTT
CAWSMGTSGVADTQYF
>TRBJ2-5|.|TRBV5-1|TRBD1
TGCGCCAGCAGCTTAGGGACAGGGAGTAGAGAGACCCAGTACTTC
CASSLGTGSRETQYF
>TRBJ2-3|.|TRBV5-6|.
TGTGCCAGCGGCGGGGTATGGGGCACAGATACGCAGTATTTT
CASGGVWGTDTQYF
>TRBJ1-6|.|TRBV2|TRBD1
TGTGCCAGCAGTGCGGCAGGGGGGTATAATTCACCCCTCCACTTT
CASSAAGGYNSPLHF
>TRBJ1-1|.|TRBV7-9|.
TGTGCCAGCAGCTTACGCCCTCAGGGCGAGAGGACTGAAGCTTTCTTT
CASSLRPQGERTEAFF
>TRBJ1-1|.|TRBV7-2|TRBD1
TGTGCCAGCAGCTACAGGGGTGCTGAAGCTTTCTTT
CASSYRGAEAFF
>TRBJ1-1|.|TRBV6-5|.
TGTGCCAGCAGATCCCTGGGGGCACAGAACACTGAAGCTTTCTTT
CASRSLGAQNTEAFF
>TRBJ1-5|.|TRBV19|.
TGTGCCGAACTTGATCCCCAGCCCCAGCATTTT
CAELDPQPQHF
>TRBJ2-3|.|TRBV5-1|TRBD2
TGCGCCAGCAGCTTGGGACTAGCGGGGGGGCTTACGCAGTATTTT
CASSLGLAGGLTQYF
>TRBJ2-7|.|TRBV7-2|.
TGTGCCAGCAGCTTAGGTGTAACCTACGAGCAGTACTTC
CASSLGVTYEQYF
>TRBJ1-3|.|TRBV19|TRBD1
TGTGCCTTGACGGGACAGGGAACTCGCTCTGGAAACACCATATATTTT
CALTGQGTRSGNTIYF
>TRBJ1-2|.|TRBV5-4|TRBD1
TGTGCCAGCAGCTTGGCAGGGCCGAGGACAGGGACCAACTATGGCTACACCTTC
CASSLAGPRTGTNYGYTF
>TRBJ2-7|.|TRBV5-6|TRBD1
TGTGCCAGCAGTTACTCCGGGACAGGGACCTACGAGCAGTACTTC
CASSYSGTGTYEQYF
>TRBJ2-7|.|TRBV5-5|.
TGTGCCAGCAGCTTAAGAGGTCCCTACGAGCAGTACTTC
CASSLRGPYEQYF
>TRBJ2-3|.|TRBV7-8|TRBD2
TGTGCCAGCAGCTCCTCGTTGGGGGGGGACACAGATACGCAGTATTTT
CASSSSLGGDTDTQYF
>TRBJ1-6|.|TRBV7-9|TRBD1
TGTGCCAGCAGCCGCCGGGACAGGGGTAATTCACCCCTCCACTTT
CASSRRDRGNSPLHF
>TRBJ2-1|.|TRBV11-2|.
TGTGCCAGCAGCTCTCCTAGAGGGGGGGGCCGCAATGAGCAGTTCTTC
CASSSPRGGGRNEQFF
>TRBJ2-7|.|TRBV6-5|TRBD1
TGTGCCAGCAGTATAACAGGGGGCTCCTACGAGCAGTACTTC
CASSITGGSYEQYF
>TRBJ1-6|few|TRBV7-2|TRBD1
TGTGCCAGCAGCCGTGGGACAGCTAATAATTCACCCCTCCACTTT
CASSRGTANNSPLHF
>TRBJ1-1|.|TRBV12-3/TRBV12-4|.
TGTGCCACCCGGGAGGGGTACACTGAAGCTTTCTTT
CATREGYTEAFF
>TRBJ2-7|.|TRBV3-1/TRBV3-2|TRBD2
TGTGCCAGCAGCCAGTACCCGGGACTAGCGGGGCGAAGCTCCTACGAGCAGTACTTC
CASSQYPGLAGRSSYEQYF
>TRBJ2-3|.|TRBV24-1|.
TGTGCCACCAGTGATTCTGGACACCTTCGCACAGATACGCAGTATTTT
CATSDSGHLRTDTQYF
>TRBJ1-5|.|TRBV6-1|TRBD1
TGTGCCAGCAGTGAAGTGGTGACAGGGCCAAATCAGCCCCAGCATTTT
CASSEVVTGPNQPQHF
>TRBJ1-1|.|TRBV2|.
TGTGCCAGCGGACTGCGCACTGAAGCTTTCTTT
CASGLRTEAFF
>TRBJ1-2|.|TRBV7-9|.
TGTGCCAGCAGCTTACAAACCCCCGGGGGACCCTATGGCTACACCTTC
CASSLQTPGGPYGYTF
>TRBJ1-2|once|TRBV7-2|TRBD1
TGTGCCAGCAGCTTAGGACAGGGGGCTCATGGCTACACCTTC
CASSLGQGAHGYTF
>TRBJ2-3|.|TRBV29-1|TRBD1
TGCAGCGTTTCTAGGGGGCGTCCAGATACGCAGTATTTT
CSVSRGRPDTQYF
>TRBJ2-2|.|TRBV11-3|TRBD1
TGTGCCAGCAGCTTAGGACAGGGCCTCACCGGGGAGCTGTTTTTT
CASSLGQGLTGELFF
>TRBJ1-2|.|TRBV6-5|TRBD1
TGTGCCAGCAGTTACTCAGGGACAGGGGTTTTCTATGGCTACACCTTC
CASSYSGTGVFYGYTF
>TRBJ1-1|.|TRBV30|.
TGTGCCTGTTACAGACCGAACACTGAAGCTTTCTTT
CACYRPNTEAFF
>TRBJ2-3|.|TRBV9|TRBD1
TGTGCCAGCAGCGTAGACAGGGGAGTTGGCACAGATACGCAGTATTTT
CASSVDRGVGTDTQYF
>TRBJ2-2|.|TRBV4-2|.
TGTGCCAGCAGCCAAGAGCGGACGAACACCGGGGAGCTGTTTTTT
CASSQERTNTGELFF
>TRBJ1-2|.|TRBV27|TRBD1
TGTGCCAGCAGGCAAAGGACAGGGGGCATGTATGGCTACACCTTC
CASRQRTGGMYGYTF
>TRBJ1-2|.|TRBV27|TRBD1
TGTGCCAGCAGCACTATAGGGGGCAACTATGGCTACACCTTC
CASSTIGGNYGYTF
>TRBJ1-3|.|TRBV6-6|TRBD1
TGTGCCAGCAGTCGACAGGGGGAGGCCTCTGGAAACACCATATATTTT
CASSRQGEASGNTIYF
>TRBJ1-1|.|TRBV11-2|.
TGTGCCAGCAGCTTGCGGGGCGGGAACACTGAAGCTTTCTTT
CASSLRGGNTEAFF
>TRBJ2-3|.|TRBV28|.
TGTGCCAGCAGTTTAGGGCCGCGCACAGATACGCAGTATTTT
CASSLGPRTDTQYF